These 18 T cell receptor beta chains were sequenced from one sample in a study of T cell responses to AZD1222 COVID-19 vaccine. Libraries were prepared by immunoSEQ multiplex PCR; TCRdb keeps only in-frame clonotypes and omits some of them. The table lists roughly 150,000 clones, roughly 90% of them singletons. Sequenced material: peripheral blood, taken on day 0 of AZD1222 vaccination. The receptor set was obtained from an adult in good health.

This chain connects TRBV6-5 to TRBJ2-7; a possible D gene is TRBD1 (5 bases). This CDR3 spans 16 amino acids. The V and J ends lost 2 bases and 6 bases respectively, with 20 bases between them. Germline CDR1 and CDR2: MNHEY and SVGAGI. Written as DNA, the CDR3 is TGTGCCAGCAGTTACACATTAGTTTCAGGGTGGGGCGAGCAGTACTTC. This codes for CASSYTLVSGWGEQYF.

The rearrangement joins TRBV7-6 to TRBJ2-1; possibly TRBD1 or TRBD2 for D (5 bases each). Per germline, CDR1 SGHVS and CDR2 FNYEAQ. The CDR3 is 14 residues long. Trimming left V 3 bases short and J 6 bases short, with 12 bases between. Here the CDR3 reads CASSFRDRPNEQFF. The CDR3 nucleotides read TGTGCCAGCAGCTTCCGGGACCGACCCAATGAGCAGTTCTTC. Looking up the rest from reference TRBV7-6 and TRBJ2-1 gives the full variable domain: GAGVSQSPRYKVTKRGQDVALRCDPISGHVSLYWYRQALGQGPEFLTYFNYEAQQDKSGLPNDRFSAERPEGSISTLTIQRTEQRDSAMYRCASSFRDRPNEQFFGPGTRLTVL.

This clone appeared a single time. The CDR3 here is CAWSASIRDTEAFF. The CDR3 DNA reads TGTGCCTGGAGTGCGAGTATCAGGGACACTGAAGCTTTCTTT. This rearrangement joins TRBV30 to TRBJ1-1; D is perhaps TRBD1 (5 bases). Germline V gene sequence: CDR1 GTSNPN, CDR2 SVGIG (reference sequence). CDR3 length: 14 amino acids. The V end lost 1 base, the J end lost 3 bases, and 12 bases lay between the germline ends.

The chain links TRBV5-1 to TRBJ2-2; D not resolved. The CDR3 is 14 amino acids. Germline CDR1 SGHRS, CDR2 YFSETQ. V lost 0 bases and J 6 bases, leaving 9 bases between the germline ends. CDR3 protein: CASSLEGRAGELFF. CDR3 nucleotides: TGCGCCAGCAGCTTGGAGGGCCGAGCCGGGGAGCTGTTTTTT.

The chain joins TRBV3-1 (or the pseudogene TRBV3-2) to TRBJ1-3; no firm D call. Trimming took 4 bases from V and 8 from J, leaving 18 bases between them. Per the germline V gene, CDR1 is LGHDT and CDR2 is YNNKEL (reference sequence). CDR3 length: 15 residues. CDR3 loop: CASSRPSRDGDTIYF. The DNA for the CDR3 is TGTGCCAGCAGCCGACCATCCCGGGATGGGGACACCATATATTTT.

This chain connects TRBV19 to TRBJ2-2; D gene ambiguous. V shed 3 bases and J shed 6 bases, with 5 bases lying between them. The germline V gene encodes CDR1 LNHDA and CDR2 SQIVND (reference sequence). The CDR3 is made up of 12 amino acids. The CDR3 region has the DNA TGTGCCAGTAGTATGGGGTCCGGGGAGCTGTTTTTT. Protein: CASSMGSGELFF.

The chain recombines TRBV10-1 with TRBJ1-1; TRBD1 agrees at 7 bases. This CDR3 comprises 13 residues. The junction had 6 bases not matched to a gene; V was cut back by 2 bases and J by 9 bases. Germline CDR1 WNHNN, CDR2 SYGVQD (reference sequence). Here the CDR3 DNA reads TGCGCCAGCAGTGAGCGGACAGGAGCCCAAGCTTTCTTT. Protein: CASSERTGAQAFF.

The chain links TRBV5-1 to TRBJ2-3, with 7 bases that match TRBD2. This CDR3 region has 21 residues. CDR1 is SGHRS and CDR2 is YFSETQ in the germline V gene. The V segment lost 0 bases and the J segment 0 bases; nucleotides outside the gene matches: 19. CDR3 protein: CASSLGYGTPQGGTSTDTQYF. The DNA of the CDR3 is TGCGCCAGCAGCTTGGGGTACGGGACTCCCCAGGGAGGGACTAGCACAGATACGCAGTATTTT.

The genes are TRBV4-2 and TRBJ1-6; TRBD1 matches 7 bases. V was pared by 0 bases and J by 5 bases, with 10 bases of the junction left unmatched. Germline CDR1 is LGHNA and CDR2 is YNFKEQ. The CDR3 runs 18 residues. The CDR3 coding sequence is TGTGCCAGCAGCCAAGAGCCCGGGACAGAGATCCATAATTCACCCCTCCACTTT. Translating gives CASSQEPGTEIHNSPLHF.

The table lists this clone with a few counts. DNA of the CDR3: TGTGCCAGCAGCTTGAGGGTTACAGGACGTTCACCCCTCCACTTT. It yields the protein CASSLRVTGRSPLHF. This chain links TRBV5-6 with TRBJ1-6, with D possibly matching TRBD1 (5 bases). V shed 1 base and J shed 9 bases, with 14 bases lying between them. The CDR3 loop spans 15 amino acids. The germline CDR1 and CDR2 sequences are SGHDT and YYEEEE.

V is TRBV5-1 and J is TRBJ2-7; possibly TRBD1 for D (6 bases). V was trimmed by 2 bases and J by 3 bases, leaving 12 bases between them. The CDR3 has 14 amino acids. Germline V gene data show CDR1 as SGHRS and CDR2 as YFSETQ. CDR3 residues: CASSFGRGNYEQYF. The CDR3 region has the DNA TGCGCCAGCAGCTTTGGAAGGGGGAACTACGAGCAGTACTTC. The variable domain in full, completed from reference TRBV5-1 and TRBJ2-7, reads KAGVTQTPRYLIKTRGQQVTLSCSPISGHRSVSWYQQTPGQGLQFLFEYFSETQRNKGNFPGRFSGRQFSNSRSEMNVSTLELGDSALYLCASSFGRGNYEQYFGPGTRLTVT.

The V and J genes are TRBV11-2 and TRBJ1-3; D unclear. Trimming shortened V by 0 bases and J by 4 bases, and 4 bases separated the two germline ends. Germline V gives CDR1 SGHAT, CDR2 FQNNGV. This CDR3 region has 13 residues. CDR3 loop: CASSLEGGNTIYF. DNA for the CDR3: TGTGCCAGCAGCTTAGAGGGAGGAAACACCATATATTTT.

DNA of the CDR3: TGTGCCTGGAGTCCCCGGACAGGGGGCTACACCTTC. This translates into CAWSPRTGGYTF. The chain links TRBV30 to TRBJ1-2; the match to TRBD1 covers 8 bases. Germline CDR1 is GTSNPN and CDR2 is SVGIG (reference sequence). The J segment lost 8 bases and the V segment lost 2 bases, leaving 4 bases of the junction unmatched. CDR3 size: 12 residues.

The chain has TRBV30 and TRBJ1-3, with D possibly being TRBD1 (5 bases). This CDR3 region has 14 residues. The V and J ends lost 4 bases and 0 bases respectively, with 10 bases between them. The germline V gene has CDR1 GTSNPN and CDR2 SVGIG (reference sequence). CDR3 amino acids: CAWTLGTSGNTIYF. DNA of the CDR3: TGTGCCTGGACCTTAGGGACCTCTGGAAACACCATATATTTT.

V is TRBV19 and J is TRBJ1-4; TRBD1 agrees at 7 bases. J lost 3 bases, V lost 4 bases, and 8 bases had no gene match. CDR1 is LNHDA and CDR2 is SQIVND in the germline V gene (reference sequence). The CDR3 covers 16 residues. The CDR3, as DNA: TGTGCCAGTAGTAAGGGCGGACAGGCGTCTAATGAAAAACTGTTTTTT. Protein: CASSKGGQASNEKLFF.

This chain uses TRBV2 with TRBJ1-1, with D uncertain. Deletions cut 4 bases from V and 0 bases from J, with 3 bases between. Germline loops: CDR1 SNHLY, CDR2 FYNNEI. The CDR3 loop spans 12 amino acids. The CDR3 DNA is TGTGCCAGCAGTGGGCTGAACACTGAAGCTTTCTTT. Translated, it gives CASSGLNTEAFF.

This chain connects TRBV18 to TRBJ1-3; 7 nucleotides agree with TRBD1. This CDR3 is 17 amino acids long. Germline V lookup: CDR1 KGHSH, CDR2 LQKENI. After removal of 2 bases from V and 2 bases from J, the junction contained 9 bases not matched to a gene. For the CDR3, the DNA is TGTGCCAGCTCACCAAAGAATGCGGGGACAGCTGGAAACACCATATATTTT. Translation gives CASSPKNAGTAGNTIYF.

The V and J genes are TRBV28 and TRBJ2-7; 10 bases are a match to TRBD2. The CDR3 runs to 16 residues. Germline values: CDR1 MDHEN, CDR2 SYDVKM. Trimming removed 3 bases from V and 3 bases from J; junction bases left unmatched: 8. CDR3 coding DNA: TGTGCCAGCAGTTTCCTAGCGGGAGAGTTTTTCTACGAGCAGTACTTC. Translated, it gives CASSFLAGEFFYEQYF.